The 17 T cell receptor beta chains below were found in one sample sequenced in a study of shared clonotypes between healthy human individuals (dated by TCRdb to 2018 to 2020). Libraries were prepared through the immunoSEQ multiplex PCR assay. The source is immuneACCESS, and TCRdb retained only in-frame sequences with V and J called. Part of the clones is not carried over; for the studies checked, unresolved V genes explain less than half of this, and the remainder is unexplained. This sample lists 750,000 to 1,000,000 clones; around 92% were detected once. Jointly, the top ten make up 24% of the sample. CD8 naive samples were CD45RO-negative cells positively selected for CCR7, giving a CD45RA+CCR7+ population that excluded TemRA cells. The sequenced material came from naive CD8+ T cells sorted from blood. The cell subset or site label, as the study defines it: CD45RA+CCR7+. The origin of the receptors is a man under 40 in good health.

This chain joins TRBV15 and TRBJ2-2; 11 nucleotides agree with TRBD2. Trimming at V came to 6 bases and at J to 6 bases, leaving 9 bases not matched to a gene. The length of the CDR3 is 16 residues. Per germline, CDR1 LNHNV and CDR2 YYDKDF (reference sequence). CDR3 amino acids: CATRRTSGRGAGELFF. The CDR3 region has the DNA TGTGCCACCAGACGAACTAGCGGGAGAGGGGCCGGGGAGCTGTTTTTT.

CDR3 DNA sequence: TGCGCCAGCAGCTTGGCGGGGGGTAGCGGGGACGAGCAGTACTTC. Its protein is CASSLAGGSGDEQYF. The chain is built from TRBV5-1 and TRBJ2-7; 8 bases map to TRBD2. The ends lost 0 bases at V and 5 bases at J; junction bases unmatched: 7. This CDR3 is 15 amino acids long. CDR1 and CDR2 (germline): SGHRS, YFSETQ.

This sequence joins TRBV6-5 and TRBJ2-7; D may be TRBD2 (6 bases). The germline V gene has CDR1 MNHEY and CDR2 SVGAGI. The CDR3 is 15 residues long. Trimming stripped 0 bases from V and 3 bases from J, with 12 bases between. The CDR3 here is CASSYSVGSLYEQYF. The CDR3 DNA reads as TGTGCCAGCAGTTACTCGGTCGGGAGTCTCTACGAGCAGTACTTC.

The V call is TRBV28, the J call TRBJ1-4; 7 nucleotides match TRBD1. Germline V gene data show CDR1 as MDHEN and CDR2 as SYDVKM. With V trimmed by 6 bases and J by 8 bases, 9 bases remained unmatched. The CDR3 is 14 amino acids. Written as DNA, the CDR3 is TGTGCCAGCAGCATCGACAGGGAGAAGGAAAAACTGTTTTTT. This translates into CASSIDREKEKLFF.

CDR3 bases: TGTGCCACCAGCAGAGATCGATCAGGGGTCGATGAGCAGTTCTTC. Translated: CATSRDRSGVDEQFF. The rearrangement uses TRBV15 and TRBJ2-1, with D possibly matching TRBD1 (6 bases). Germline CDR1 reads LNHNV; CDR2 reads YYDKDF (reference sequence). V lost 0 bases and J 8 bases, leaving 14 bases between the germline ends. This CDR3 comprises 15 residues. The full variable domain, completed using reference TRBV15 and TRBJ2-1, is DAMVIQNPRYQVTQFGKPVTLSCSQTLNHNVMYWYQQKSSQAPKLLFHYYDKDFNNEADTPDNFQSRRPNTSFCFLDIRSPGLGDTAMYLCATSRDRSGVDEQFFGPGTRLTVL.

This rearrangement joins TRBV5-6 to TRBJ2-5; D may be TRBD1 (6 bases). Trimming removed 4 bases from V and 3 bases from J, with 16 bases in between. This CDR3 comprises 15 residues. The V gene's germline CDR1 is SGHDT and CDR2 YYEEEE. The CDR3 DNA reads as TGTGCCAGCAGCGTGACAGGTTTATTGGAAGAGACCCAGTACTTC. It translates to CASSVTGLLEETQYF.

The chain joins TRBV19 to TRBJ2-1; tentative D call: TRBD1 (5 bases). Germline CDR1 and CDR2: LNHDA and SQIVND (reference sequence). This CDR3 region has 14 residues. The ends were cut back, 3 bases at V and 7 bases at J, with 13 bases in the middle. CDR3 nucleotide sequence: TGTGCCAGTAGTATTGGTCCCGCAGGGAATGAGCAGTTCTTC. This sequence encodes CASSIGPAGNEQFF.

V usage is TRBV5-6 and J usage is TRBJ2-7; D unclear. Trimming removed 9 bases at V and 4 bases at J, with 8 bases between. CDR3 length: 10 amino acids. From germline, CDR1 is SGHDT and CDR2 YYEEEE. This CDR3 reads CANGPYEQYF. Here the CDR3 DNA reads TGTGCCAACGGACCTTACGAGCAGTACTTC.

This chain connects TRBV7-8 to TRBJ2-2; 11 bases fit TRBD2. The ends lost 10 bases at V and 3 bases at J; junction bases unmatched: 10. CDR1 SGHVS and CDR2 FQNEAQ come from the germline V gene. This CDR3 is built from 16 residues. The CDR3 DNA reads as TGTGCCATCCCAATTGGACTAGCGGGTGACACCGGGGAGCTGTTTTTT. This sequence encodes CAIPIGLAGDTGELFF.

DNA for the CDR3: TGTGCCAGCAGCGACCTCCTCCGTAGTGACGAGCAGTACTTC. It codes for CASSDLLRSDEQYF. V gene TRBV6-6 combines with J gene TRBJ2-7; D gene unclear. The CDR3 loop spans 14 amino acids. CDR1 and CDR2 from the germline V gene are MNHNY and SVGAGI (reference sequence). Trimming shortened V by 6 bases and J by 5 bases, and 17 bases separated the two germline ends.

This clone appeared a single time. The chain recombines TRBV6-6 with TRBJ2-7, with D perhaps matching TRBD2 (6 bases). Looked up from germline, CDR1 is MNHNY and CDR2 is SVGAGI (reference sequence). The length of the CDR3 is 16 residues. V gave up 6 bases and J gave up 4 bases, with 22 bases separating them. The CDR3 DNA reads TGTGCCAGCAGCCGGTCGGCCCAGGACGGGGGATACGAGCAGTACTTC. Its protein product is CASSRSAQDGGYEQYF.

CDR3 sequence: CASSLVLAGGSDTQYF. CDR3 nucleotides: TGCGCCAGCAGCTTGGTCCTAGCGGGTGGGTCAGATACGCAGTATTTT. V and J are TRBV5-1 and TRBJ2-3; 8 bases fit TRBD2. The CDR3 runs 16 residues. After removal of 0 bases from V and 4 bases from J, the junction contained 7 bases not matched to a gene. CDR1 and CDR2 from the germline V gene are SGHRS and YFSETQ.

This chain links TRBV9 with TRBJ2-1; TRBD2 agrees at 16 bases. Germline V gene sequence: CDR1 SGDLS, CDR2 YYNGEE. The junction had 11 bases not matched to a gene; V was cut back by 5 bases and J by 0 bases. The CDR3 consists of 20 residues. CDR3: CASSGGTSGRAPSSYNEQFF. The CDR3 nucleotides are TGTGCCAGCAGTGGCGGGACTAGCGGGAGGGCACCGAGCTCCTACAATGAGCAGTTCTTC. The variable domain in full, completed from reference TRBV9 and TRBJ2-1, reads DSGVTQTPKHLITATGQRVTLRCSPRSGDLSVYWYQQSLDQGLQFLIQYYNGEERAKGNILERFSAQQFPDLHSELNLSSLELGDSALYFCASSGGTSGRAPSSYNEQFFGPGTRLTVL.

The J gene is TRBJ2-7, the V gene TRBV6-5, with D unclear. The CDR3 has 12 residues. With 7 bases removed from V and 2 bases from J, the gap between germline ends came to 9 bases. Germline V gives CDR1 MNHEY, CDR2 SVGAGI. CDR3 loop: CASKKDAYEQYF. CDR3 nucleotides: TGTGCCAGCAAAAAGGACGCCTACGAGCAGTACTTC.

This chain uses TRBV4-2 with TRBJ2-7; either TRBD1 or TRBD2 may supply D (6 bases each). This CDR3 has 16 residues. V dropped 0 bases and J dropped 4 bases, with 16 bases sitting between them. Looked up from germline, CDR1 is LGHNA and CDR2 is YNFKEQ. The CDR3 protein is CASSQDSGATGYEQYF. As DNA, the CDR3 is TGTGCCAGCAGCCAAGATTCGGGGGCCACTGGTTACGAGCAGTACTTC.

J is TRBJ1-5 and V is TRBV27, with TRBD1 identical over 11 bases. The CDR3 extends over 16 amino acids. Germline lookup yields CDR1 MNHEY and CDR2 SMNVEV (reference sequence). V was pared by 6 bases and J by 7 bases, with 11 bases of the junction left unmatched. For the CDR3, the DNA is TGTGCCAGCAGCACATACCGGGACAGGGGGAAGCAGCCCCAGCATTTT. Translation gives CASSTYRDRGKQPQHF.

The chain is built from TRBV27 and TRBJ2-1, with D possibly being TRBD2 (6 bases). Germline CDR1 MNHEY, CDR2 SMNVEV (reference sequence). The CDR3 is 14 residues long. Trimming took off 3 bases at V and 8 bases at J, with 14 bases between the two ends. The CDR3: CASSLAGWGDEQFF. The CDR3 DNA reads TGTGCCAGCAGTTTGGCAGGGTGGGGGGATGAGCAGTTCTTC.